This T cell receptor beta chain was captured by sequencing in a study of cytomegalovirus exposure and HLA in healthy donors. General study results and limits: Altogether, 160 or so TCR beta chains were recorded as cytomegalovirus-associated. Productive rates of about 87% or about 30% were seen for most TCR beta V segments in an earlier analysis. With DRB1 most and HLA-C fewest, TCR association rates differed between HLA loci in a later analysis.

This PCR relied on a set of 60 Vbeta primers and 13 Jbeta primers. Original analysis: The count from a later analysis was 79 million or so unique TCR beta chains, some 9.9 million of them shared. TCRdb keeps only in-frame clones here, not all; method: immunoSEQ multiplex PCR. That table supplies the V and J calls and clone size; D and trimming were determined from the DNA. The repertoire holds under 200,000 clones, with over 60% as singletons. The germline V gene has CDR1 LNHDA and CDR2 SQIVND (reference sequence). With 2 bases clipped from V and 1 base from J, the junction kept 2 bases outside the gene matches. The length of the CDR3 is 15 residues. This clone has just one count. No antigen is known for it.

This receptor was identified in a woman aged 45-65 years in good health and CMV-seronegative. This chain joins TRBV19 and TRBJ1-5; 7 nucleotides line up with TRBD1. The sequenced sample consisted of PBMCs. The chain's CDR3 is CASSITGASNQPQHF. CDR3 nucleotide sequence: TGTGCCAGTAGTATAACAGGGGCAAGCAATCAGCCCCAGCATTTT.